This T cell receptor beta chain stems from a study of cytomegalovirus exposure and HLA in healthy donors. General observations from the study: Follow-up analysis seemed to connect common viral pathogens with several of the most significant clusters identified. Using a false discovery rate of 0.05, a later analysis showed that about 16,000 TCR beta sequences were associated with HLA alleles. In all likelihood, a cluster of highly shared sequence variants was a sequencing artifact.

PCR employed 60 Vbeta and 13 Jbeta primers. Profiling relied on immunoSEQ multiplex PCR, and the TCRdb table lists in-frame clones only, not all of them. This sample has about 170,000 clones, with 75% to 85% found just once. This clone has just one count. Its antigen is not identified. CDR3 size: 16 residues. Germline V CDR1 and CDR2: SGHVS, FQNEAQ. Trimming shortened V by 7 bases and J by 0 bases, and 19 bases separated the two germline ends. The sample consisted of PBMCs. The source is a girl between 2 and 10 years old in good health and CMV-seropositive. J is TRBJ2-7 and V is TRBV7-8, with TRBD2 as a possible D gene (6 bases). CDR3 loop: CASTKGSGSNSYEQYF. CDR3 nucleotides: TGTGCCAGCACTAAGGGTAGCGGCTCCAACTCCTACGAGCAGTACTTC. Full variable domain (missing parts from reference TRBV7-8 and TRBJ2-7): GAGVSQSPRYKVAKRGQDVALRCDPISGHVSLFWYQQALGQGPEFLTYFQNEAQLDKSGLPSDRFFAERPEGSVSTLKIQRTQQEDSAVYLCASTKGSGSNSYEQYFGPGTRLTVT.